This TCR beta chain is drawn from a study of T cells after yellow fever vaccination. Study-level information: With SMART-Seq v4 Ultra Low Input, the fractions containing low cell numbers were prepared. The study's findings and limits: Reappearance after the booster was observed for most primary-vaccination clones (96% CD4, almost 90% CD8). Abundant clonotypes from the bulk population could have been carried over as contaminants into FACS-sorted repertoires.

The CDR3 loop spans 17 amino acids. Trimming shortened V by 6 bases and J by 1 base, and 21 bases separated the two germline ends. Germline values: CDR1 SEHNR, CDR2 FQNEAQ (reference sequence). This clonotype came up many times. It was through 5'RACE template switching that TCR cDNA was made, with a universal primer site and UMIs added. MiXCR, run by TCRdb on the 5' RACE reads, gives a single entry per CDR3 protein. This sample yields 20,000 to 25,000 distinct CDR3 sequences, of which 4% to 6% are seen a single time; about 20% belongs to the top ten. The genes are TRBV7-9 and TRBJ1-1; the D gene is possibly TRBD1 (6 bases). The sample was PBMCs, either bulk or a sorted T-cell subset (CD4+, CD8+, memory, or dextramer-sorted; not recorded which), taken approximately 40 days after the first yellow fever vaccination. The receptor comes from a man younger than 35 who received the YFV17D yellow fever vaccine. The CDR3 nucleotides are TGTGCCAGCAGTCCCCGCGGCCCAGGGACAAGGAACACTGAAGCTTTCTTT. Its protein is CASSPRGPGTRNTEAFF.